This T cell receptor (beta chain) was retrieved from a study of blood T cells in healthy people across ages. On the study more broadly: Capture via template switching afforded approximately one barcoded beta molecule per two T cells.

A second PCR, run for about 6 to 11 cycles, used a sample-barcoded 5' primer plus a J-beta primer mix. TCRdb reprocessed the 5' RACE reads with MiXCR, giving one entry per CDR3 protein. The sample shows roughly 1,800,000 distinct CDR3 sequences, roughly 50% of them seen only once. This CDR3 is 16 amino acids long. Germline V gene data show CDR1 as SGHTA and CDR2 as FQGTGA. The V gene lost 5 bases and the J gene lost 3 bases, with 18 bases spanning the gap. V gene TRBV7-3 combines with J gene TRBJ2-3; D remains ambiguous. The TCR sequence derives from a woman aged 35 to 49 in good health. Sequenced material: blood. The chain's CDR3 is CASSPNLGRSTDTQYF. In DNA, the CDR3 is TGTGCCAGCAGCCCCAATCTAGGAAGGTCGACAGATACGCAGTATTTT.